This entry lists 32 T cell receptor beta chains sequenced from one sample in a study of shared clonotypes between healthy human individuals. Generated by immunoSEQ multiplex PCR, the TCRdb table keeps only in-frame clones and is missing some. In the table there are some 2.4 million clones, 93% of which are singletons. Sequencing used naive CD4+ T cells from PBMCs. Subset in this sample: CD45RA+ positively selected. The receptors derive from a man younger than 35 in good health. Some clones in this sample may be carry-over from other donors' samples.

V and J are TRBV30 and TRBJ1-2; unclear D gene. The CDR3 sequence is 11 residues long. Trimming removed 4 bases from V and 7 bases from J, with 10 bases in between. Germline values: CDR1 GTSNPN, CDR2 SVGIG (reference sequence). CDR3: CAWTTAGGYTF. The CDR3 DNA reads TGTGCCTGGACAACAGCCGGTGGCTACACCTTC.

This clone was seen just once. The J gene is TRBJ1-3, the V gene TRBV23-1; D is possibly TRBD1 (6 bases). TRBV23-1 is treated as an ORF (open reading frame) with a function not yet certain. There are 14 residues in the CDR3. V was clipped by 8 bases and J by 4 bases, with 15 bases between them. The CDR3 DNA reads as TGCGCCAGCTCTTCAGGGGAGGGGGGAAACACCATATATTTT. Its translation is CASSSGEGGNTIYF.

V and J are TRBV7-9 and TRBJ2-5; TRBD1 might be the D (6 bases). The CDR3 is 14 amino acids. In germline, CDR1 is SEHNR, CDR2 FQNEAQ (reference sequence). V was shortened by 6 bases and J by 4 bases, with 15 bases between the two germline ends. CDR3 sequence (DNA): TGTGCCAGCAGGCGGAGGACAGACGCAGAGACCCAGTACTTC. It specifies CASRRRTDAETQYF.

The V and J genes are TRBV4-1 and TRBJ2-7; TRBD1 is a possible D gene (5 bases). Trimming cost V 2 bases and J 6 bases, with 14 bases left between them. This CDR3 comprises 14 residues. Germline CDR1 MGHRA, CDR2 YSYEKL. The CDR3 DNA reads TGCGCCAGCAGCCAATTCAGGGTTTCGGGCGAGCAGTACTTC. Protein sequence: CASSQFRVSGEQYF.

V gene TRBV6-5 combines with J gene TRBJ1-2; perhaps TRBD1 as D (5 bases). Trimming left V 3 bases short and J 6 bases short, with 17 bases between. Germline assignment: CDR1 MNHEY and CDR2 SVGAGI. The length of the CDR3 is 15 residues. The CDR3 spells CASSYPPGRGNGYTF. The DNA for the CDR3 is TGTGCCAGCAGTTATCCTCCGGGCCGGGGGAATGGCTACACCTTC.

The gene calls are TRBV6-1 and TRBJ2-1; TRBD2 agrees at 7 bases. V gave up 8 bases and J gave up 3 bases; unmatched junction bases: 7. CDR3 length: 14 amino acids. Looked up from germline, CDR1 is MNHNS and CDR2 is SASEGT. In nucleotides, the CDR3 is TGTGCCAGCGGGGGGGAGTTTCTCTACAATGAGCAGTTCTTC. Protein: CASGGEFLYNEQFF.

The gene calls are TRBV10-2 and TRBJ1-1, with 9 bases lining up with TRBD1. Trimming cost V 6 bases and J 5 bases; bases outside gene matches: 13. This CDR3 is built from 16 residues. Germline CDR1 is WSHSY and CDR2 is SAAADI. The chain's CDR3 is CASREKGQGIGTEAFF. The CDR3 DNA sequence: TGCGCCAGCAGAGAGAAAGGACAGGGGATAGGAACTGAAGCTTTCTTT.

The chain couples TRBV28 to TRBJ2-7; D possibly uses TRBD1 or TRBD2 (5 bases each). Trimming cost V 6 bases and J 2 bases, with 11 bases left between them. Per germline, CDR1 MDHEN and CDR2 SYDVKM. This CDR3 region has 13 residues. CDR3 residues: CASRSGTTYEQYF. The CDR3 nucleotides read TGTGCCAGCAGATCCGGGACCACCTACGAGCAGTACTTC. The entire variable domain, with the rest obtained from reference TRBV28 and TRBJ2-7, is as follows: DVKVTQSSRYLVKRTGEKVFLECVQDMDHENMFWYRQDPGLGLRLIYFSYDVKMKEKGDIPEGYSVSREKKERFSLILESASTNQTSMYLCASRSGTTYEQYFGPGTRLTVT.

Here the CDR3 reads CASSLAGRGTQYF. In DNA form, the CDR3 reads TGTGCCAGCAGTTTAGCCGGGAGGGGTACGCAGTATTTT. The genes are TRBV28 and TRBJ2-3; TRBD2 matches at 8 bases. The CDR3 has 13 residues. The trim removed 2 bases at V and 8 bases at J, leaving 3 bases unmatched. CDR1 and CDR2 (germline): MDHEN, SYDVKM.

Points on this clone: The same CDR3 can be traced to other DNA sequences in this sample. The chain joins TRBV9 to TRBJ2-1; D could derive from TRBD1 or TRBD2 (6 bases each). CDR1 SGDLS and CDR2 YYNGEE come from the germline V gene. V lost 0 bases, J lost 4 bases, and 11 bases lay in between. This CDR3 is built from 15 residues. CDR3 in DNA: TGTGCCAGCAGCGTAGCGGGGGCTGAGTACAATGAGCAGTTCTTC. It encodes CASSVAGAEYNEQFF.

CDR3 bases: TGTGCCAGCAGCTTGAGGCCGGCAGGGCTGGGTTCGGGTGGCTACACCTTC. Translated: CASSLRPAGLGSGGYTF. The chain joins TRBV7-3 to TRBJ1-2, with D possibly matching TRBD1 (5 bases). The CDR3 loop spans 17 amino acids. V was cut by 3 bases and J by 7 bases, with 24 bases left in between. Germline values: CDR1 SGHTA, CDR2 FQGTGA.

The chain recombines TRBV18 with TRBJ2-7, with D perhaps TRBD1 (6 bases). There are 16 residues in the CDR3. Trimming cost V 4 bases and J 3 bases, with 19 bases left between them. CDR1 KGHSH and CDR2 LQKENI come from the germline V gene. CDR3 amino acids: CASSQYRDTGIYEQYF. The DNA for the CDR3 is TGTGCCAGCTCACAATACCGGGACACGGGGATCTACGAGCAGTACTTC.

This sequence joins TRBV5-1 and TRBJ2-5; possible D gene TRBD2, 7 bases. Trimming shortened V by 4 bases and J by 1 base, and 17 bases separated the two germline ends. The CDR3 is made up of 16 amino acids. CDR1 and CDR2 from the germline V gene are SGHRS and YFSETQ. Here the CDR3 reads CASSRGAFPSQETQYF. The CDR3 DNA follows: TGCGCCAGCAGCCGGGGGGCTTTCCCTTCCCAAGAGACCCAGTACTTC.

The chain joins TRBV5-1 to TRBJ2-6; D not resolved. The ends were cut back, 2 bases at V and 1 base at J, with 4 bases in the middle. The CDR3 covers 14 residues. CDR1 is SGHRS and CDR2 is YFSETQ in the germline V gene. CDR3 protein: CASSFGSGANVLTF. As DNA, the CDR3 is TGCGCCAGCAGCTTCGGATCTGGGGCCAACGTCCTGACTTTC.

V is TRBV7-2 and J is TRBJ2-3; possibly TRBD1 or TRBD2 for D (6 bases each). CDR3 length: 16 amino acids. Germline lookup yields CDR1 SGHTA and CDR2 FQGNSA. Trimming took 4 bases from V and 0 from J, leaving 14 bases between them. CDR3 sequence: CASSSAWGASTDTQYF. CDR3 in DNA: TGTGCCAGCAGCTCAGCATGGGGGGCTAGCACAGATACGCAGTATTTT.

The chain employs TRBV5-4 and TRBJ1-1, with D unclear. Germline assignment: CDR1 SGHNT and CDR2 YYREEE (reference sequence). Trimming removed 4 bases at V and 3 bases at J, with 13 bases between. The CDR3 consists of 14 residues. CDR3 coding DNA: TGTGCCAGCAGCCTTAGGACCGTAGACACTGAAGCTTTCTTT. Amino acid sequence: CASSLRTVDTEAFF.

This rearrangement joins TRBV5-1 to TRBJ2-2; no definite D call. The V end lost 0 bases, the J end lost 3 bases, and 12 bases lay between the germline ends. Germline loops: CDR1 SGHRS, CDR2 YFSETQ. CDR3 size: 16 residues. CDR3 sequence reads: CASSLVSGPDTGELFF. CDR3 DNA: TGCGCCAGCAGCTTGGTGTCCGGGCCCGACACCGGGGAGCTGTTTTTT. Full variable domain (remainder filled in from reference TRBV5-1 and TRBJ2-2): KAGVTQTPRYLIKTRGQQVTLSCSPISGHRSVSWYQQTPGQGLQFLFEYFSETQRNKGNFPGRFSGRQFSNSRSEMNVSTLELGDSALYLCASSLVSGPDTGELFFGEGSRLTVL.

The chain has TRBV10-3 and TRBJ2-1, with D tentatively TRBD1 (5 bases). The CDR3 totals 13 residues. Germline assignment: CDR1 ENHRY and CDR2 SYGVKD. V was shortened by 3 bases and J by 6 bases, with 9 bases between the two germline ends. CDR3 sequence reads: CAISDRQPNEQFF. The CDR3 nucleotides are TGTGCCATCAGTGATCGACAGCCCAATGAGCAGTTCTTC.

V gene TRBV5-1 combines with J gene TRBJ2-1, with D perhaps matching TRBD1 (5 bases). V was pared by 3 bases and J by 4 bases, with 8 bases between. This CDR3 has 13 amino acids. The germline V gene has CDR1 SGHRS and CDR2 YFSETQ. CDR3 protein: CASSYDRYNEQFF. The CDR3 nucleotides are TGCGCCAGCAGCTACGACAGATACAATGAGCAGTTCTTC. Together with reference TRBV5-1 and TRBJ2-1, the CDR3 gives the full variable domain: KAGVTQTPRYLIKTRGQQVTLSCSPISGHRSVSWYQQTPGQGLQFLFEYFSETQRNKGNFPGRFSGRQFSNSRSEMNVSTLELGDSALYLCASSYDRYNEQFFGPGTRLTVL.

This clone was recorded once. The J gene is TRBJ1-5, the V gene TRBV18; D call uncertain. The CDR3 totals 13 residues. With 2 bases removed from V and 7 bases from J, the gap between germline ends came to 9 bases. The germline gives CDR1 KGHSH, CDR2 LQKENI. CDR3 loop: CASSPERTQPQHF. CDR3 nucleotides: TGTGCCAGCTCACCAGAGAGGACCCAGCCCCAGCATTTT.

The chain couples TRBV6-5 to TRBJ2-2; D unclear. CDR1 is MNHEY, CDR2 SVGAGI, per germline. V was pared by 6 bases and J by 11 bases, with 16 bases between. This CDR3 has 13 amino acids. The CDR3 DNA sequence: TGTGCCAGCAGCCCGGACCCTATCCGAGAGCTGTTTTTT. This gives the protein CASSPDPIRELFF.

In regard to this clone: The same CDR3 is also encoded by other DNA sequences in this sample. V and J are TRBV9 and TRBJ2-1; 8 bases are shared with TRBD2. This CDR3 contains 16 residues. In germline, CDR1 is SGDLS, CDR2 YYNGEE. The trim removed 0 bases at V and 1 base at J, leaving 3 bases unmatched. CDR3 sequence: CASSVGGGRSYNEQFF. The CDR3 DNA is TGTGCCAGCAGCGTAGGTGGCGGGAGGTCCTACAATGAGCAGTTCTTC.

The V call is TRBV4-1, the J call TRBJ2-1; D gene unclear. CDR3 length equals 16 residues. V was trimmed by 0 bases and J by 9 bases, leaving 18 bases between them. CDR1 is MGHRA, CDR2 YSYEKL, per germline. The CDR3, as DNA: TGCGCCAGCAGCCAAGATGTGCACCGGCGGTACGCTGAGCAGTTCTTC. Translating gives CASSQDVHRRYAEQFF.

V usage is TRBV19 and J usage is TRBJ2-7, with TRBD2 matching over 10 bases. The CDR3 sequence is 15 residues long. Looked up from germline, CDR1 is LNHDA and CDR2 is SQIVND (reference sequence). The V and J ends lost 2 bases and 0 bases, in that order; junction bases with no gene match: 1. The CDR3 DNA is TGTGCCAGTAGTATAACTAGCGGGGCCTCCTACGAGCAGTACTTC. Encoded protein: CASSITSGASYEQYF.

The chain employs TRBV18 and TRBJ2-3; D could derive from TRBD1 or TRBD2 (5 bases each). The CDR3 spans 17 residues. Germline CDR1 reads KGHSH; CDR2 reads LQKENI. V dropped 2 bases and J dropped 2 bases, with 17 bases sitting between them. This CDR3 reads CASSPNWGSSITDTQYF. CDR3 bases: TGTGCCAGCTCACCAAATTGGGGGAGTAGTATCACAGATACGCAGTATTTT.

J is TRBJ2-7 and V is TRBV6-1; D assignment may be TRBD1 or TRBD2 (5 bases each). Germline V gives CDR1 MNHNS, CDR2 SASEGT. This CDR3 is 16 amino acids long. V dropped 3 bases and J dropped 4 bases, with 19 bases sitting between them. The DNA for the CDR3 is TGTGCCAGCAGTGAGTTTCGAGCGGAGTCAGGGTACGAGCAGTACTTC. This encodes CASSEFRAESGYEQYF.

This sequence joins TRBV4-2 and TRBJ2-5; D gene ambiguous. This CDR3 has 15 residues. V was pared by 0 bases and J by 7 bases, with 15 bases between. Germline CDR1 LGHNA, CDR2 YNFKEQ. In DNA form, the CDR3 reads TGTGCCAGCAGCCAAGACACCCTACGTAGATGGACCCAGTACTTC. It encodes CASSQDTLRRWTQYF.

V gene TRBV6-5 combines with J gene TRBJ2-7; TRBD1 agrees at 8 bases. The germline V gene has CDR1 MNHEY and CDR2 SVGAGI. With 5 bases clipped from V and 4 bases from J, the junction kept 7 bases outside the gene matches. CDR3 size: 14 residues. The CDR3 nucleotides read TGTGCCAGCAGTCTCGCAGGGGGCTCGTACGAGCAGTACTTC. It is translated as CASSLAGGSYEQYF.

The chain links TRBV9 to TRBJ1-5; D may be TRBD1 (5 bases). V was clipped by 2 bases and J by 5 bases, with 11 bases between them. The germline gives CDR1 SGDLS, CDR2 YYNGEE. This CDR3 spans 14 amino acids. The CDR3 here is CASSVGDFHQPQHF. As DNA, the CDR3 is TGTGCCAGCAGCGTGGGGGATTTCCATCAGCCCCAGCATTTT.

The chain is built from TRBV5-1 and TRBJ2-7, with TRBD1 matching over 9 bases. This CDR3 has 17 amino acids. The junction had 12 bases not matched to a gene; V was cut back by 2 bases and J by 3 bases. Germline values: CDR1 SGHRS, CDR2 YFSETQ. CDR3 coding DNA: TGCGCCAGCAGCTTCATTTTAACAGGGGGCGATAGCTACGAGCAGTACTTC. Translating it yields CASSFILTGGDSYEQYF. The full variable domain, with the rest looked up from reference TRBV5-1 and TRBJ2-7, is KAGVTQTPRYLIKTRGQQVTLSCSPISGHRSVSWYQQTPGQGLQFLFEYFSETQRNKGNFPGRFSGRQFSNSRSEMNVSTLELGDSALYLCASSFILTGGDSYEQYFGPGTRLTVT.

The V call is TRBV28, the J call TRBJ2-5; 7 nucleotides agree with TRBD1. Trimming cost V 2 bases and J 4 bases; bases outside gene matches: 7. Per germline, CDR1 MDHEN and CDR2 SYDVKM. CDR3 length equals 15 residues. CDR3 DNA sequence: TGTGCCAGCAGTTTACGAACAGGGGCGGGAGAGACCCAGTACTTC. Its translation: CASSLRTGAGETQYF.

V usage is TRBV9 and J usage is TRBJ1-2; D unresolved. V was clipped by 4 bases and J by 3 bases, with 16 bases between them. The germline V gene encodes CDR1 SGDLS and CDR2 YYNGEE. This CDR3 comprises 15 residues. Here the CDR3 DNA reads TGTGCCAGCAGCAGACGACCTACAGTCGACTATGGCTACACCTTC. Residues: CASSRRPTVDYGYTF.